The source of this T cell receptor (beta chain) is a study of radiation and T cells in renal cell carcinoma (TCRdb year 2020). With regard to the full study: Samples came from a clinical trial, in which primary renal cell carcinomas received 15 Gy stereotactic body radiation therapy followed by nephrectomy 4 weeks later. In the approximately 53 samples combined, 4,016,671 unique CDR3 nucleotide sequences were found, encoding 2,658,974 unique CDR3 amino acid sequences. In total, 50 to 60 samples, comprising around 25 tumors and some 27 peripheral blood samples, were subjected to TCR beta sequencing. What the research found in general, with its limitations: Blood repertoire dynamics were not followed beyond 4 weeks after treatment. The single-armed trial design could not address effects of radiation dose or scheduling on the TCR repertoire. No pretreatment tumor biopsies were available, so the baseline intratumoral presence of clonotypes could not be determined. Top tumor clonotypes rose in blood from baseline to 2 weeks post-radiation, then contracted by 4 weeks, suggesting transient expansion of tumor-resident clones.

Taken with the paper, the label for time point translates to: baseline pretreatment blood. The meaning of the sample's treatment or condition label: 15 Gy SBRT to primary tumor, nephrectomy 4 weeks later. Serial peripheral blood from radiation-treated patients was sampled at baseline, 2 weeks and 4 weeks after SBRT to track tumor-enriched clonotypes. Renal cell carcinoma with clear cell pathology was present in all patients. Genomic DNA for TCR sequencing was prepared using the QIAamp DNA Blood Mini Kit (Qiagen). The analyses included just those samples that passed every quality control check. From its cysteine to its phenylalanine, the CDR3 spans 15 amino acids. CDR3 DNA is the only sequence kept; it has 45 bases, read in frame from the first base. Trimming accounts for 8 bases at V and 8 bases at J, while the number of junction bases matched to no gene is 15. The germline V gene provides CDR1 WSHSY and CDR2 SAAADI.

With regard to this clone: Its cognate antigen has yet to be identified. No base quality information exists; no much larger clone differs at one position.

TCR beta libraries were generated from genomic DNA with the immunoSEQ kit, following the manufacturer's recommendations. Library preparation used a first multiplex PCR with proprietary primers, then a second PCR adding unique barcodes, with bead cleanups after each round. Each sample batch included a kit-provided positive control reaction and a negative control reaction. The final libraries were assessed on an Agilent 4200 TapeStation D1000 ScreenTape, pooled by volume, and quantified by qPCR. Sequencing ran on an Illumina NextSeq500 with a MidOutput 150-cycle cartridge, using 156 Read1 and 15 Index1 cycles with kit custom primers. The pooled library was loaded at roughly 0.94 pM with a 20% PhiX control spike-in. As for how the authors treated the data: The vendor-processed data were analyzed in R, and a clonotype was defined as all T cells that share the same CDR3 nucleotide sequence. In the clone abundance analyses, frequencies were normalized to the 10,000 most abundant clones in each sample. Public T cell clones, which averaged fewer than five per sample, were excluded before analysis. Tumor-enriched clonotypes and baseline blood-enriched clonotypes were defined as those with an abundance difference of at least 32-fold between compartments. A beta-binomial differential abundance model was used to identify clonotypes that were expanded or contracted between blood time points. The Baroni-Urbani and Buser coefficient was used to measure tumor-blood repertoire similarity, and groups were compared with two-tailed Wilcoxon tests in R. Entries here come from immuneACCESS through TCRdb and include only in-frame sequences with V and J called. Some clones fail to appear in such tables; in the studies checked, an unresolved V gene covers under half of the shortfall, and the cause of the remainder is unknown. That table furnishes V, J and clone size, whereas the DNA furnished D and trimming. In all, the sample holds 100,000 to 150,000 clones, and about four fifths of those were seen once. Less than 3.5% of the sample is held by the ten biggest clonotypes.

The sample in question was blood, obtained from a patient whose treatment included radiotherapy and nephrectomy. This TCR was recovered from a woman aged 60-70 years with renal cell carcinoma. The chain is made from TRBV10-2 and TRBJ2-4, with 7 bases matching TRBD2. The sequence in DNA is TGCGCCAGCGGGGGGGACCCCGAAAATTTCGACATTCAGTACTTC. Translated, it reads CASGGDPENFDIQYF.